The 9 T cell receptor beta chains presented below share a single source sample, sequenced in a study of vaccination and CD4 T cells after COVID-19. The Oncomine TCR Beta short-read assay sequenced DNA from cultured CD4+ T cells. TCRdb passed the PCR reads through MiXCR, listing each CDR3 protein once. The table lists approximately 22,000 distinct CDR3 sequences, approximately 38% of them singletons. Time point reported: late sampling 161 to 241 days after vaccination in three convalescent patients. Documented treatment: approximately 11-day PBMC culture with coronavirus spike peptide pools or control peptides (ViraFEST assay). The antigens for these receptors are not known. Sequences were derived from CD4+ T cells from blood, cultured in vitro, sampled about 7 months after SARS-CoV-2 vaccination. These receptors all come from a human donor who had recovered from COVID-19.

The table lists this clonotype with a few counts. The rearrangement joins TRBV6-1 to TRBJ2-7; a weak D match, TRBD1 (6 bases). Trimming pared 6 bases from V and 1 base from J, leaving 10 bases between. This CDR3 has 13 amino acids. Germline assignment: CDR1 MNHNS and CDR2 SASEGT. As DNA, the CDR3 is TGTGCCAGCAGGAAACAGGGATCCTACGAGCAGTACTTC. Its translation is CASRKQGSYEQYF.

The genes are TRBV6-1 and TRBJ1-2, with no clear D. The V gene's germline CDR1 is MNHNS and CDR2 SASEGT. CDR3 size: 12 residues. Trimming cost V 10 bases and J 6 bases, with 15 bases left between them. CDR3 in amino acids: CAIKRAGHGYTF. The CDR3 DNA reads as TGTGCCATCAAGAGGGCAGGACATGGCTACACCTTC.

J is TRBJ2-5 and V is TRBV28, with 9 bases that match TRBD1. The CDR3 totals 17 residues. Trimming removed 7 bases from V and 4 bases from J; junction bases left unmatched: 16. Germline V gene lookup returns CDR1 MDHEN and CDR2 SYDVKM. The CDR3 bases are TGTGCCAGCACCCCGACTGGGGGGACAGGGTCGGGAGAGACCCAGTACTTC. Encoded protein: CASTPTGGTGSGETQYF.

A few counts support this clonotype. The chain is built from TRBV20-1 and TRBJ2-5; D remains unclear. Germline V gene sequence: CDR1 DFQATT, CDR2 SNEGSKA (reference sequence). The CDR3 length is 12 residues. V lost 6 bases, J lost 7 bases, and 15 bases lay in between. The CDR3 reads CSALELGATQYF. CDR3 nucleotides: TGCAGTGCGCTGGAGCTGGGCGCGACCCAGTACTTC.

The chain employs TRBV27 and TRBJ2-7; D not resolved. CDR3 length: 13 amino acids. Looked up from germline, CDR1 is MNHEY and CDR2 is SMNVEV (reference sequence). Trimming left V 5 bases short and J 3 bases short, with 11 bases between. In DNA form, the CDR3 reads TGTGCCAGCAGTCGACAAAGGAACTACGAGCAGTACTTC. This translates into CASSRQRNYEQYF.

The chain recombines TRBV20-1 with TRBJ2-1; D is uncertain. This CDR3 has 11 amino acids. Per the germline V gene, CDR1 is DFQATT and CDR2 is SNEGSKA (reference sequence). V lost 2 bases and J 2 bases, leaving 1 base between the germline ends. The CDR3 coding sequence is TGCAGTGCTAGACCCTACAATGAGCAGTTCTTC. Its translation: CSARPYNEQFF.

This chain links TRBV6-5 with TRBJ2-1; 9 nucleotides match TRBD2. The germline V gene encodes CDR1 MNHEY and CDR2 SVGAGI. V was clipped by 2 bases and J by 7 bases; unmatched bases: 6. This CDR3 comprises 15 residues. In DNA, the CDR3 is TGTGCCAGCAGTTACCGGGTAGCGGGAGTGAATGAGCAGTTCTTC. Residues: CASSYRVAGVNEQFF.

This clonotype came up a few times. The chain is built from TRBV7-9 and TRBJ2-5; 10 bases are a match to TRBD2. CDR3 length: 14 amino acids. J gave up 5 bases and V 0 bases, and 0 bases lay outside the gene matches. Germline CDR1 and CDR2: SEHNR and FQNEAQ (reference sequence). CDR3 region: CASSLASGRETQYF. CDR3 DNA: TGTGCCAGCAGCTTAGCTAGCGGGAGGGAGACCCAGTACTTC. The whole variable domain, filled in from reference TRBV7-9 and TRBJ2-5, reads DTGVSQNPRHKITKRGQNVTFRCDPISEHNRLYWYRQTLGQGPEFLTYFQNEAQLEKSRLLSDRFSAERPKGSFSTLEIQRTEQGDSAMYLCASSLASGRETQYFGPGTRLLVL.

This clonotype was counted only a few times. This sequence joins TRBV10-3 and TRBJ2-5; D may be TRBD1 (6 bases). The CDR3 contains 13 residues. Trimming left V 4 bases short and J 5 bases short, with 11 bases between. The germline gives CDR1 ENHRY, CDR2 SYGVKD. The CDR3 loop reads CAISAGARETQYF. In nucleotides, the CDR3 is TGTGCCATCAGTGCAGGGGCTCGGGAGACCCAGTACTTC.